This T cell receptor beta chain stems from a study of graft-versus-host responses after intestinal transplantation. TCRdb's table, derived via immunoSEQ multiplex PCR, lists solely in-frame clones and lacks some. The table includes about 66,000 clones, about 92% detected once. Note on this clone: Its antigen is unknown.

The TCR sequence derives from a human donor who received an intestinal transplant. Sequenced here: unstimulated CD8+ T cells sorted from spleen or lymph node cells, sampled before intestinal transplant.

CDR3 bases: TGTGCCAGCTCACCCGAGGTCTCCTACAATGAGCAGTTCTTC. It codes for CASSPEVSYNEQFF. The chain joins TRBV18 to TRBJ2-1; the D is unclear. Germline V lookup: CDR1 KGHSH, CDR2 LQKENI. V was pared by 3 bases and J by 0 bases, with 6 bases between. This CDR3 spans 14 amino acids. Full variable domain (outside the CDR3, taken from reference TRBV18 and TRBJ2-1): NAGVMQNPRHLVRRRGQEARLRCSPMKGHSHVYWYRQLPEEGLKFMVYLQKENIIDESGMPKERFSAEFPKEGPSILRIQQVVRGDSAAYFCASSPEVSYNEQFFGPGTRLTVL.